This T cell receptor (beta chain) was sequenced during a study of cytomegalovirus exposure and HLA in healthy donors. General study findings and limits: Among the CMV-associated chains, three were confirmed in vitro as specific for CMV antigens. Reported results showed that the classifier diagnosed cytomegalovirus status with high specificity and sensitivity. Overall, approximately 180 TCR beta chains were annotated as cytomegalovirus-associated.

Germline-derived CDR1 and CDR2 are SGHRS and YFSETQ. The CDR3 loop spans 14 amino acids. Trimming cost V 5 bases and J 3 bases; bases outside gene matches: 4. Sequenced by immunoSEQ multiplex PCR; TCRdb stores in-frame clones only, minus some. The sample has roughly 150,000 clones, approximately 86% seen once; the top ten hold 8.7%. The table lists this clone with a count of one. Its specificity is not known. Sequenced: PBMCs. This chain uses TRBV5-1 with TRBJ1-4, with 7 bases aligning to TRBD1. This TCR was recovered from a young man in good health and CMV-seropositive. The CDR3 reads CASSPQGSNEKLFF. The CDR3 DNA reads TGCGCCAGCAGTCCACAGGGGTCTAATGAAAAACTGTTTTTT.